This T cell receptor (beta chain) was recorded in a study of read filtering for tumor transcriptome and immune sequencing. Notes on the study in general: IR-seq captured clonotypes deeper and more reliably than RNA-seq.

This library used around 400 ng RNA and molecular barcoded adaptors spanning alpha/delta and beta/gamma chains. Using its own MiXCR run on the reads, TCRdb lists one record per CDR3 protein. Of about 90,000 distinct CDR3 sequences listed, more than 9% are singletons. The CDR3 spans 12 residues. The V and J ends lost 8 bases and 6 bases, in that order; junction bases with no gene match: 7. In this sample, this clonotype turned up many times. What it binds is not known. The specimen sequenced was a population of CD138-negative cells sorted from bone marrow. The receptor was derived from a donor over 35 with multiple myeloma. This rearrangement joins TRBV12-3 or TRBV12-4 to TRBJ2-7; TRBD1 matches 7 bases. CDR3 loop: CASEGAGTEQYF. The DNA of the CDR3 is TGTGCCAGCGAGGGGGCAGGGACCGAGCAGTACTTC.